The 8 T cell receptor beta chains below all came from one sample that was sequenced in a study of glioma-infiltrating T cells. TCR alpha and beta CDR3 regions were amplified from RNA using iRepertoire nested multiplex PCR. TCRdb re-called the multiplex PCR reads with MiXCR, one entry per CDR3 protein. The sample holds fewer than 110,000 distinct CDR3 sequences, around 29% seen once. Sequencing was carried out using glioma tissue, nonneoplastic brain tissue, or PBMCs (not recorded which). These receptor sequences come from a human donor with low-grade glioma or glioblastoma, undergoing nonglioma brain surgery, or in good health (not recorded which).

The chain uses TRBV4-3 and TRBJ2-5, with 7 nucleotides matching TRBD1. The J call may be in error: the DNA end matches TRBJ2-7 better. Germline V CDR1 and CDR2: LGHNA, YSLEER. The CDR3 is 16 amino acids. The CDR3 nucleotides read TGCGCCAGCAGCCGATCGCTTGGGACAGCCTCCTACGAGCAGTACTTC. Translated: CASSRSLGTASYEQYF.

Worth noting for this clonotype: A read error is possible here, since a much larger clone lies one base away. This sequence joins TRBV5-1 and TRBJ2-3; 7 bases align to TRBD1. Germline assignment: CDR1 SGHRS and CDR2 YFSETQ. V trimming: 3 bases; J trimming: 4 bases; junction bases outside the gene matches: 5. This CDR3 spans 14 amino acids. The CDR3 is CASSYGTVADTQYF. CDR3 DNA sequence: TGCGCCAGCAGCTACGGGACAGTCGCAGATACGCAGTATTTT.

The sample holds many counts of this clonotype. The chain carries TRBV20-1 and TRBJ2-5; 10 bases line up with TRBD1. Germline CDR1 DFQATT, CDR2 SNEGSKA (reference sequence). The CDR3 contains 14 residues. J lost 5 bases, V lost 7 bases, and 10 bases had no gene match. The DNA of the CDR3 is TGCAGTGTCGCACCGGGACAGGGGACCGAGACCCAGTACTTC. This encodes CSVAPGQGTETQYF.

This clonotype was seen many times. This chain connects TRBV6-2 or TRBV6-3 to TRBJ2-1; 12 bases line up with TRBD2. Germline CDR1 is MNHEY and CDR2 is SVGEGT. With 2 bases clipped from V and 0 bases from J, the junction kept 5 bases outside the gene matches. The CDR3 totals 18 residues. The CDR3 DNA reads TGTGCCAGCAGTTACGAACTAGCGGGGGGTCCCTCCTACAATGAGCAGTTCTTC. It is translated as CASSYELAGGPSYNEQFF.

This clonotype was seen at least ten times. The chain joins TRBV7-2 to TRBJ2-3, with D unresolved. CDR3 length: 13 amino acids. V was shortened by 9 bases and J by 5 bases, with 15 bases between the two germline ends. Germline values: CDR1 SGHTA, CDR2 FQGNSA. The CDR3 sequence: CASRGPPRDTQYF. As DNA, the CDR3 is TGTGCCAGTCGAGGTCCCCCCCGAGATACGCAGTATTTT.

Comment on this clonotype: A single base separates this from a much larger clone, so it may be a read error. V is TRBV4-1 and J is TRBJ2-1; 8 bases line up with TRBD1. CDR3 length equals 17 residues. The germline CDR1 and CDR2 sequences are MGHRA and YSYEKL. The CDR3 DNA follows: TGCGCCAGCAGCCAGACCGCAACAGGGGGAGGCTACAATAAGCAGTTCTTC. Its translation: CASSQTATGGGYNKQFF.

A remark on this clonotype: One base away lies a much larger clone, so this may be a sequencing read error. A read error is likely, as this CDR3 ends without the conserved phenylalanine or tryptophan. The V gene is TRBV3-1, the J gene TRBJ1-2; no firm D call. The CDR3 covers 11 residues. The germline V gene encodes CDR1 LGHDT and CDR2 YNNKEL (reference sequence). The V end was cut by 9 bases, the J end by 4 bases, with 9 bases between. CDR3 nucleotides: TGTGCCAGTTCGGACGGCTATGGCTACACCTCC. The encoded protein is CASSDGYGYTS.

In its sample, this clonotype was seen many times. This chain links TRBV20-1 with TRBJ2-7; the D gene is possibly TRBD2 (5 bases). The CDR3 is made up of 11 amino acids. Trimming left V 3 bases short and J 4 bases short, with 7 bases between. Germline V gives CDR1 DFQATT, CDR2 SNEGSKA (reference sequence). The CDR3 sequence: CSASWEYEQYF. DNA for the CDR3: TGCAGTGCTAGCTGGGAGTACGAGCAGTACTTC.